The source of this T cell receptor (beta chain) is a study of blood T cell repertoires in COVID-19. The wider study: The origin of the acute and convalescent COVID-19 samples was the United States, Italy and Spain.

CDR1 is SQVTM and CDR2 is ANQGSEA in the germline V gene. Between the trimmed V and J ends, which lost 5 bases and 3 bases, there was a span of 17 bases. CDR3 length equals 15 residues. Assay used: immunoSEQ multiplex PCR; TCRdb lists only in-frame clones, some missing. The sample lists around 84,000 clones; about 68% were seen once. Sequencing input: peripheral blood. This clonotype originated in a man aged 45-65 years with active or convalescent COVID-19. The rearrangement links TRBV29-1 to TRBJ2-1, with a weak D call TRBD2 (5 bases). Here the CDR3 reads CSVQDAQRSYNEQFF. CDR3 in DNA: TGCAGCGTTCAGGATGCCCAGCGGAGCTACAATGAGCAGTTCTTC.